This TCR beta chain stems from a study of OX40 agonist ivuxolimab in advanced cancers. Study in general: Patients received ivuxolimab, an intravenous treatment, every 2 weeks at 0.01 to 10 mg/kg. Males comprised roughly four fifths of the group, whose mean age was approximately 60 years (range 23 to 79). Study-level results: Low clonal expansion, among the lowest seen, marked partial responders at 0.1-3.0 mg/kg.

A note on this clone: What it binds is not known.

Looked up from germline, CDR1 is LGHNA and CDR2 is YSLEER. CDR3 length: 17 amino acids. J lost 1 base, V lost 0 bases, and 6 bases had no gene match. This table comes from immunoSEQ multiplex PCR, and its TCRdb copy is limited to in-frame clones, with some not included. Among roughly 50,000 clones listed, under 95% were seen once. The TCR comes from an adult with an advanced solid tumor such as melanoma, head and neck, liver or kidney cancer. Sequences were derived from CD4+ or CD8+ T cells sorted from blood, sampled in a trial of the OX40 agonist ivuxolimab. The rearrangement uses TRBV4-3 and TRBJ2-3; 8 positions agree with TRBD2. In DNA form, the CDR3 reads TGCGCCAGCAGCCAAGATCGTGCGACTAGCGGCACAGATACGCAGTATTTT. Amino acids: CASSQDRATSGTDTQYF.